This entry features one T cell receptor (beta chain) sequence. The data belong to a study of somatic mutations in cytotoxic T cells in rheumatoid arthritis. This CDR3 is built from 16 residues. Trimming left V 0 bases short and J 0 bases short, with 13 bases between. The germline V gene encodes CDR1 SGHRS and CDR2 YFSETQ. The repertoire was sequenced with immunoSEQ multiplex PCR; TCRdb's copy has only in-frame clones and lacks some. Of fewer than 11,000 clones listed, approximately 86% are singletons. The sequence was obtained from an adult with rheumatoid arthritis. The rearrangement uses TRBV5-1 and TRBJ2-7, with a tentative D call TRBD2 (7 bases). The sample taken for sequencing was CD8+ T cells sorted from blood. This CDR3 reads CASSLAERGHSYEQYF. The CDR3 DNA follows: TGCGCCAGCAGCTTGGCCGAGCGGGGACACTCCTACGAGCAGTACTTC.